Shown below are 11 T cell receptor beta chains from a single sample sequenced in a study of response to subunit inactivated influenza vaccine. TCRdb reprocessed the RT-PCR reads via MiXCR and lists one record per CDR3 protein. Of about 170,000 distinct CDR3 sequences detected, approximately 12% appear once; the ten largest clones hold 25% to 30%. This same sample was also part of a study on T cells expressing NK-cell markers. Per that paper: Generation of TCR beta cDNA was performed by 5'RACE template switching incorporating UMIs.

This material consisted of CD8+ T cells sorted from PBMCs, taken roughly 12 days after vaccination. Every receptor here comes from a man over 45 who received an inactivated influenza vaccine.

V is TRBV5-1 and J is TRBJ2-1; 12 bases line up with TRBD2. After removal of 6 bases from V and 5 bases from J, the junction contained 9 bases not matched to a gene. Germline CDR1 is SGHRS and CDR2 is YFSETQ. The CDR3 covers 16 residues. DNA for the CDR3: TGCGCCAGCAATTTGGCACTAGCGGGAGGAAACAATGAGCAGTTCTTC. Amino acids: CASNLALAGGNNEQFF.

In this sample, this clonotype turned up a few times. The V and J genes are TRBV4-3 and TRBJ1-2; D unclear. Trimming stripped 5 bases from V and 2 bases from J, with 18 bases between. The CDR3 sequence is 16 residues long. Looked up from germline, CDR1 is LGHNA and CDR2 is YSLEER. The DNA of the CDR3 is TGCGCCAGCAGCTACTCCCTTATGGGAGCCAACTATGGCTACACCTTC. Translated: CASSYSLMGANYGYTF.

This chain connects TRBV15 to TRBJ1-1; perhaps TRBD1 as D (5 bases). The V gene lost 0 bases and the J gene lost 1 base, with 9 bases spanning the gap. Looked up from germline, CDR1 is LNHNV and CDR2 is YYDKDF (reference sequence). The CDR3 runs 15 residues. Here the CDR3 reads CATSRDRGENTEAFF. As DNA, the CDR3 is TGTGCCACCAGCAGAGATAGGGGCGAGAACACTGAAGCTTTCTTT.

V and J are TRBV29-1 and TRBJ2-6; D is unclear. Trimming left V 4 bases short and J 2 bases short, with 6 bases between. Germline V gives CDR1 SQVTM, CDR2 ANQGSEA. The CDR3 has 13 residues. The CDR3 sequence: CSVVGTGANVLTF. Written as DNA, the CDR3 is TGCAGCGTTGTTGGGACTGGGGCCAACGTCCTGACTTTC.

This clonotype was detected only a few times. The chain combines TRBV7-9 with TRBJ1-1; D is possibly TRBD1 (5 bases). V lost 5 bases and J lost 4, with 17 bases in between. The CDR3 loop spans 15 amino acids. Germline loops: CDR1 SEHNR, CDR2 FQNEAQ (reference sequence). The CDR3 DNA sequence: TGTGCCAGCAGCCCCCGGAGGGGAGGACTCACTGAAGCTTTCTTT. This gives the protein CASSPRRGGLTEAFF. The full variable domain, with the rest looked up from reference TRBV7-9 and TRBJ1-1, is DTGVSQNPRHKITKRGQNVTFRCDPISEHNRLYWYRQTLGQGPEFLTYFQNEAQLEKSRLLSDRFSAERPKGSFSTLEIQRTEQGDSAMYLCASSPRRGGLTEAFFGQGTRLTVV.

The chain couples TRBV11-1 to TRBJ1-4; a weak D match, TRBD1 (6 bases). Trimming removed 5 bases at V and 3 bases at J, with 25 bases between. Per the germline V gene, CDR1 is SGHAT and CDR2 is FQDESV (reference sequence). CDR3 length: 19 residues. The CDR3 spells CASSTTNGKTGGSNEKLFF. CDR3 nucleotide sequence: TGTGCCAGCAGCACAACAAACGGCAAGACAGGAGGGTCTAATGAAAAACTGTTTTTT.

This clonotype was found many times. The chain employs TRBV13 and TRBJ2-4; D gene unclear. This CDR3 is 15 amino acids long. The V gene lost 7 bases and the J gene lost 0 bases, with 13 bases spanning the gap. CDR1 is PRHDT and CDR2 is FYEKMQ in the germline V gene (reference sequence). The CDR3 region is CASTEGRLAKNIQYF. The CDR3 DNA sequence: TGTGCCAGCACCGAAGGACGGCTAGCCAAAAACATTCAGTACTTC.

Comments on this clonotype: One end of the junction fails to match germline, which may point to a read error. The CDR3 here is CASSLGFRGMNTEAFF. As DNA, the CDR3 is TGTGCTAGCAGCTTAGGGTTCCGGGGAATGAACACTGAAGCTTTCTTT. The V call is TRBV7-7, the J call TRBJ1-1; D remains ambiguous. CDR3 length: 16 residues. Germline assignment: CDR1 SSHAT and CDR2 FNYEAQ (reference sequence).

This clonotype was seen only a few times. CDR3 amino acids: CASSLFDNQPQHF. The CDR3 DNA reads as TGTGCCAGCTCACTATTCGATAATCAGCCCCAGCATTTT. J is TRBJ1-5 and V is TRBV18; D unresolved. This CDR3 region has 13 residues. V was clipped by 4 bases and J by 4 bases, with 8 bases between them. Germline V gene lookup returns CDR1 KGHSH and CDR2 LQKENI. Full variable domain (missing parts from reference TRBV18 and TRBJ1-5): NAGVMQNPRHLVRRRGQEARLRCSPMKGHSHVYWYRQLPEEGLKFMVYLQKENIIDESGMPKERFSAEFPKEGPSILRIQQVVRGDSAAYFCASSLFDNQPQHFGDGTRLSIL.

This clonotype came up a few times. The chain carries TRBV20-1 and TRBJ2-7; 7 bases fit TRBD2. J was trimmed by 2 bases and V by 3 bases; bases with no gene match: 4. CDR3 size: 13 residues. The germline V gene encodes CDR1 DFQATT and CDR2 SNEGSKA (reference sequence). The CDR3 bases are TGCAGTGCTAGGGGGACTACTACCTACGAGCAGTACTTC. This gives the protein CSARGTTTYEQYF.

This clonotype was seen a handful of times. The chain carries TRBV6-5 and TRBJ2-7; maybe TRBD2 (6 bases). The V end was cut by 0 bases, the J end by 5 bases, with 11 bases between. This CDR3 is built from 14 residues. Germline V CDR1 and CDR2: MNHEY, SVGAGI. CDR3 DNA sequence: TGTGCCAGCAGTTACTCTCGCGGGATGAACGAGCAGTACTTC. It encodes CASSYSRGMNEQYF.